This entry features one T cell receptor beta chain sequence. What it binds is unknown. Isolated RNA was reverse transcribed into cDNA used as the sequencing template. The method was immunoSEQ multiplex PCR; TCRdb's version includes in-frame clones alone and lacks a portion of them. The sample contains about 190,000 clones, approximately 56% of which appear only once. The sample belongs to a study of CD8+ T cells in alopecia areata. Study-level background: The drug, oral tofacitinib, was given to treated patients at 5 to 10 mg twice daily. General study findings and limits: Persistence during tofacitinib was seen for many expanded lesional clones in scalp and blood.

Treatment specified: oral pan-JAK inhibitor, 5-10 mg twice daily. With 7 bases clipped from V and 1 base from J, the junction kept 6 bases outside the gene matches. The CDR3 covers 15 residues. In germline, CDR1 is SQVTM, CDR2 ANQGSEA. J is TRBJ2-6 and V is TRBV29-1; the match to TRBD1 covers 8 bases. The clonotype was recovered from a human donor with alopecia areata. The specimen was CD4+ T cells sorted from blood, collected at week 4, from a patient treated with tofacitinib. The CDR3 is CSARTGTSGANVLTF. Written as DNA, the CDR3 is TGCAGCGCTCGGACAGGGACTTCTGGGGCCAACGTCCTGACTTTC.